This is a list of T cell receptor beta chains from one sample in a study of cytomegalovirus exposure and HLA in healthy donors. The assay was immunoSEQ multiplex PCR, and TCRdb's table has in-frame clones only and misses some. This table has 90,000 to 100,000 clones, roughly 70% appearing once. Sample: PBMCs. These receptor sequences come from a male donor in good health and CMV-seronegative. Both conserved end residues are part of each CDR3. A D gene is named only where the DNA matches it firmly. A row's size may be missing; if present it is once, few, many or a size class.

J | D | size | V | DNA | CDR3
TRBJ1-1 | TRBD1 | once | TRBV28 | TGTGCCAGCAGTTTAGTAGGGGACAGGGGGGACACTGAAGCTTTCTTT | CASSLVGDRGDTEAFF
TRBJ2-7 | . | few | TRBV4-1 | TGCGCCAGCAGCCAAGATGGTCAGGGTTTGGAGGAGCAGTACTTC | CASSQDGQGLEEQYF
TRBJ1-1 | . | . | TRBV5-6 | TGTGCCAGCAGCTTGGCCTGGGTGGGGGCCAACACTGAAGCTTTCTTT | CASSLAWVGANTEAFF
TRBJ2-7 | . | . | TRBV9 | TGTGCCAGCAGCGACACCCCAGGGGGGCCCTACGAGCAGTACTTC | CASSDTPGGPYEQYF
TRBJ2-3 | . | few | TRBV5-1 | TGCGCCAGCAGCAAGACGGGGGATACGCAGTATTTT | CASSKTGDTQYF
TRBJ2-3 | TRBD2 | . | TRBV9 | TGTGCCAGCAGCGTAGAAGGCGGGAGTGGCACAGATACGCAGTATTTT | CASSVEGGSGTDTQYF
TRBJ1-5 | TRBD1 | few | TRBV28 | TGTGCCAGCAGTCCTGAGAGATTATGGACAGGGGCTAGGAATCAGCCCCAGCATTTT | CASSPERLWTGARNQPQHF
TRBJ2-1 | . | once | TRBV7-3 | TGTGCCAGCAGCCCACCCCGAACCAACGGGGGTGAGCAGTTCTTC | CASSPPRTNGGEQFF
TRBJ1-2 | . | . | TRBV5-1 | TGCGCCAGCAGCTTGTCAGTCAGGGGCCGGACTGGCTACACCTTC | CASSLSVRGRTGYTF
TRBJ2-7 | . | . | TRBV6-5 | TGTGCCAGCAGTTACTCGAGTAGCGCCCAATACGAGCAGTACTTC | CASSYSSSAQYEQYF
TRBJ2-2 | TRBD2 | . | TRBV9 | TGTGCCAGCAGCCCTCAGACTAGCGTCACGAACACCGGGGAGCTGTTTTTT | CASSPQTSVTNTGELFF
TRBJ2-3 | . | few | TRBV5-1 | TGCGCCAGCAGCTTGGAACCCGGGGTGGGCACAGATACGCAGTATTTT | CASSLEPGVGTDTQYF
TRBJ1-2 | . | once | TRBV28 | TGTGCCAGCAGTGGGGGGGCAGGGTTCGGCTACACCTTC | CASSGGAGFGYTF
TRBJ1-2 | TRBD1 | . | TRBV6-1 | TGTGCCAGCAGAGGGGACAGGGAGGGCTACACCTTC | CASRGDREGYTF
TRBJ1-4 | TRBD1 | . | TRBV6-5 | TGTGCCAGCAGTTACTCGAAGGGGGCTTTTGAAAAACTGTTTTTT | CASSYSKGAFEKLFF
TRBJ2-2 | TRBD2 | . | TRBV2 | TGTGCCAGCACCGGACTAGCGGGAGCCGGGGAGCTGTTTTTT | CASTGLAGAGELFF
TRBJ2-7 | . | . | TRBV28 | TGTGCCAGCAGTCTACCCCGGGGCGAGCAGTACTTC | CASSLPRGEQYF
TRBJ2-1 | TRBD2 | . | TRBV10-3 | TGTGCCATCAGTGAAGCGACTAGCGGGAGGCCCAATGAGCAGTTCTTC | CAISEATSGRPNEQFF
TRBJ1-3 | . | . | TRBV28 | TGTGCCAGCAGTTTTGTTCGGACACCTGGAAACACCATATATTTT | CASSFVRTPGNTIYF
TRBJ1-5 | TRBD1 | . | TRBV28 | TGTGCCAGCAGTTCGGGGGGACAGGGCGGCCAGCCCCAGCATTTT | CASSSGGQGGQPQHF
TRBJ2-5 | . | . | TRBV5-4 | TGTGCCAGCAGCTTGATGGATAAACGACAGATGGAGACCCAGTACTTC | CASSLMDKRQMETQYF
TRBJ2-7 | TRBD2 | . | TRBV7-9 | TGTGCCAGCAGCTTGGGAGGGCGAGACTACGAGCAGTACTTC | CASSLGGRDYEQYF
TRBJ1-2 | . | . | TRBV30 | TGTGCCTGGAGGAGGGTTGGCAACTATGGCTACACCTTC | CAWRRVGNYGYTF
TRBJ2-6 | . | . | TRBV15 | TGTGCCACCAGCCTAGACCACTCTGGGGCCAACGTCCTGACTTTC | CATSLDHSGANVLTF
TRBJ2-7 | TRBD2 | . | TRBV29-1 | TGCAGCGGAACTAGCGGGACGACCTACGAGCAGTACTTC | CSGTSGTTYEQYF
TRBJ1-2 | . | . | TRBV6-1 | TGTGCCAGCAGTGAACCGGGCAGGGGCGGCTACACCTTC | CASSEPGRGGYTF
TRBJ1-2 | . | . | TRBV20-1 | TGCAGTGCTAGAGGCGGAGTTGGCTACACCTTC | CSARGGVGYTF
TRBJ2-1 | . | . | TRBV28 | TGTGCCGGGCAGGGGGGTTACAATGAGCAGTTCTTC | CAGQGGYNEQFF
TRBJ2-3 | TRBD2 | . | TRBV9 | TGTGCCAGCAGCCAACTAGCGGGACCCACAGATACGCAGTATTTT | CASSQLAGPTDTQYF
TRBJ1-5 | TRBD1 | few | TRBV28 | TGTGCCAGCAGGCTCGGACAGGGGCGAGGTAATCAGCCCCAGCATTTT | CASRLGQGRGNQPQHF
TRBJ2-7 | . | . | TRBV14 | TGTGCCAGCAGCCCCCGGCTTGGAGGGAGCTACGAGCAGTACTTC | CASSPRLGGSYEQYF
TRBJ1-2 | TRBD1 | few | TRBV5-1 | TGCGCCAGCAGCACGGGACAGTCGCCCTATGGCTACACCTTC | CASSTGQSPYGYTF
TRBJ2-3 | . | . | TRBV29-1 | TGCAGCGTTGCCCTGGGGGCGGTTAGCACAGATACGCAGTATTTT | CSVALGAVSTDTQYF
TRBJ1-2 | TRBD1 | . | TRBV27 | TGTGCCAGCAGCATCAGGGACAGGGGTGGCTACACCTTC | CASSIRDRGGYTF
TRBJ2-7 | . | . | TRBV5-1 | TGCGCCAGCAGCTTGGTTACCAGCTACGAGCAGTACTTC | CASSLVTSYEQYF
TRBJ2-1 | . | . | TRBV5-1 | TGCGCCAGCAGCTTGGCCTTTGATGAGCAGTTCTTC | CASSLAFDEQFF
TRBJ2-3 | TRBD2 | . | TRBV2 | TGTGCCAGCAGTGAAGTTCCTAGCGGGGCCCCTCGAGATACGCAGTATTTT | CASSEVPSGAPRDTQYF
TRBJ2-7 | . | . | TRBV27 | TGTGCCAGCAGTTTAGGTACCCACTACGAGCAGTACTTC | CASSLGTHYEQYF
TRBJ1-5 | . | . | TRBV2 | TGTGCCAGCAGTCGTGAGCTGAGACTTCGGGGCAATCAGCCCCAGCATTTT | CASSRELRLRGNQPQHF
TRBJ2-1 | . | . | TRBV7-2 | TGTGCCAGCAGCTCCAGGACAGCCTACAATGAGCAGTTCTTC | CASSSRTAYNEQFF
TRBJ2-2 | . | . | TRBV28 | TGTGCCAGCAGTTTAAGGGCTAGCGAGTCCGGGGAGCTGTTTTTT | CASSLRASESGELFF
TRBJ2-5 | TRBD2 | . | TRBV5-4 | TGTGCCAGCAGCTTGACACTAGCGGAAGAGACCCAGTACTTC | CASSLTLAEETQYF
TRBJ2-7 | TRBD1 | . | TRBV15 | TGTGCCACCAGCAGAGATCTAGGGGACAGCTCCTACGAGCAGTACTTC | CATSRDLGDSSYEQYF
TRBJ2-3 | . | . | TRBV7-3 | TGTGCCAGCAGCTTAAAGGCGGGGTCACATTCTAGCACAGATACGCAGTATTTT | CASSLKAGSHSSTDTQYF
TRBJ1-1 | . | . | TRBV7-9 | TGTGCCAGCAGCCGGATGGCAGGGGCGAACACTGAAGCTTTCTTT | CASSRMAGANTEAFF
TRBJ2-7 | . | . | TRBV6-5 | TGTGCCAGCAGTTACTCCAGGGGCCAAACCTACGAGCAGTACTTC | CASSYSRGQTYEQYF
TRBJ1-4 | . | . | TRBV27 | TGTGCCAGCAGAAAACAGGGATCATCCGGTAATGAAAAGCTGTTTTTT | CASRKQGSSGNEKLFF
TRBJ2-7 | TRBD2 | . | TRBV19 | TGTGCCAGTAGTATCTCACTAGCGGGGATCTCCTACGAGCAGTACTTC | CASSISLAGISYEQYF
TRBJ1-2 | TRBD1 | . | TRBV5-1 | TGCGCCAGCAGCCTGGCCCAGGGGGAGCGTGGCTACACCTTC | CASSLAQGERGYTF
TRBJ2-7 | TRBD1 | . | TRBV5-5 | TGTGCCAGCAGCTCACCGTCGACAGGGGGCGGGTACGAGCAGTACTTC | CASSSPSTGGGYEQYF
TRBJ2-1 | TRBD2 | few | TRBV7-3 | TGTGCCAGCAGCTTAAGCGGGGCGGGAGGCAATGAGCAGTTCTTC | CASSLSGAGGNEQFF
TRBJ2-7 | . | . | TRBV4-2 | TGTGCCAGCAGCCTGGGAGGTTCCTACGAGCAGTACTTC | CASSLGGSYEQYF
TRBJ2-7 | TRBD1 | . | TRBV5-1 | TGCGCCAGCAGCTACGACAGGGCAAAAGGGGGCGAGCAGTACTTC | CASSYDRAKGGEQYF
TRBJ2-7 | TRBD1 | . | TRBV7-9 | TGTGCCAGCAGCCCCACAGGGGGCGAGCAGTACTTC | CASSPTGGEQYF
TRBJ1-6 | . | . | TRBV30 | TGTGTCTGGAAGATCGGGGGAAATTCACCCCTCCACTTT | CVWKIGGNSPLHF
TRBJ2-7 | . | . | TRBV7-8 | TGTGCCAGCAGCTTAGCTGGCGGATCCTACGAGCAGTACTTC | CASSLAGGSYEQYF
TRBJ1-2 | . | . | TRBV27 | TGTGCCAGCAGTTTAGATTTCAGGGAAGGGGGCTACACCTTC | CASSLDFREGGYTF